Shown below are 4 T cell receptor beta chains from a single sample sequenced in a study of human T cells and chemical hapten exposure. TCRdb re-called the RACE reads with MiXCR, one entry per CDR3 protein. The data show 40,000 or so distinct CDR3 sequences, around a tenth seen once. Time point noted: patch test 2, 6 weeks after DPC sensitization. Treatment reported: therapeutic diphenylcyclopropenone sensitization with weekly scalp DPC. Whole blood that had not been fractionated was the source of extracted total RNA. The input for sequencing was whole blood, taken in connection with sensitization to the hapten diphenylcyclopropenone (DPC). The receptor source for this set is a woman aged 25 to 39 with alopecia areata. Some clones in this sample may be carry-over from other donors' samples.

Many counts were recorded for this clonotype. The rearrangement uses TRBV7-9 and TRBJ1-2; D is unresolved. The CDR3 has 12 amino acids. Deletions cut 5 bases from V and 1 base from J, with 5 bases between. CDR1 SEHNR and CDR2 FQNEAQ come from the germline V gene (reference sequence). In DNA form, the CDR3 reads TGTGCCAGCAGCCCGGGTAACTATGGCTACACCTTC. This codes for CASSPGNYGYTF.

The chain joins TRBV5-4 to TRBJ2-1, with D hard to call. The CDR3 length is 15 residues. CDR1 and CDR2 (germline): SGHNT, YYREEE (reference sequence). The V and J ends lost 1 base and 9 bases respectively, with 17 bases between them. The CDR3 is CASSLLSDASPEQFF. The CDR3 bases are TGTGCCAGCAGCTTGTTATCGGACGCCTCCCCTGAGCAGTTCTTC.

This clonotype was observed many times. The chain has TRBV3-1 and TRBJ2-6, with D maybe TRBD2 (5 bases). V lost 7 bases and J 2 bases, leaving 6 bases between the germline ends. CDR3 length equals 13 residues. CDR1 and CDR2 (germline): LGHDT, YNNKEL (reference sequence). The CDR3 DNA reads as TGTGCCAGCACGGGGACTGGGGCCAACGTCCTGACTTTC. Amino acids: CASTGTGANVLTF.

The gene calls are TRBV28 and TRBJ2-3; TRBD2 aligns across 13 bases. This CDR3 comprises 18 residues. V was pared by 5 bases and J by 0 bases, with 8 bases of the junction left unmatched. The V gene's germline CDR1 is MDHEN and CDR2 SYDVKM. The CDR3 here is CASSLPGTSGASTDTQYF. For the CDR3, the DNA is TGTGCCAGCAGTCTCCCCGGGACTAGCGGGGCTAGCACAGATACGCAGTATTTT. The complete variable domain, with remaining parts taken from reference TRBV28 and TRBJ2-3, reads DVKVTQSSRYLVKRTGEKVFLECVQDMDHENMFWYRQDPGLGLRLIYFSYDVKMKEKGDIPEGYSVSREKKERFSLILESASTNQTSMYLCASSLPGTSGASTDTQYFGPGTRLTVL.